The clone carrying this T cell receptor beta chain has just a few counts. What it binds is not known. The sample belongs to a study of early T cells in non-severe SARS-CoV-2 infection. Study summary: From unsorted whole blood, bulk RNA was sequenced, and the chains remained unpaired.

Points from the study as a whole: Matching results from VDJdb favored anti-spike CD8 responses, leaving private and CD4 specificities undetected.

Individually, cDNA molecules had unique molecular identifiers attached to them. One entry per CDR3 protein, called by TCRdb with MiXCR from the 5' RACE reads. The table records about 54,000 distinct CDR3 sequences, about 8% of them present only once. Germline V lookup: CDR1 MDHEN, CDR2 SYDVKM. The CDR3 is 17 amino acids. The trim removed 5 bases at V and 4 bases at J, leaving 13 bases unmatched. The TCR sequence derives from an adult who was a healthcare worker with PCR-confirmed SARS-CoV-2 infection or an uninfected control (not recorded which). The chain couples TRBV28 to TRBJ2-1; TRBD2 matches at 8 bases. The input for sequencing was whole blood, taken at baseline. CDR3 residues: CASSPKIGRASYNEQFF. The CDR3 nucleotides read TGTGCCAGCAGTCCGAAAATCGGGAGGGCCTCTTACAATGAGCAGTTCTTC.